This is a list of T cell receptor beta chains from one sample in a study of Tregs in tolerant kidney transplant recipients. Some clones are missing from TCRdb's copy, which holds only in-frame ones; the method was immunoSEQ multiplex PCR. The sample carries about 52,000 clones, about 90% recorded once. The source material was CD8+ T cells from blood (PBMCs), sampled 24 months after the transplant. These receptors were obtained from a human patient who received a combined kidney and bone marrow transplant. Some of the T cells might come from the graft donor. CDR3s include the opening cysteine and the closing phenylalanine or tryptophan. A D gene is named only where the DNA matches it firmly. Rows may omit the clone size; those that give it use once, few, many or a size class.

>TRBV7-9|.|TRBJ2-3|once
CASSLEQNTQYF
TGTGCCAGCAGTTTGGAACAGAATACGCAGTATTTT
>TRBV29-1|.|TRBJ2-6|.
CSVLDRDSGANVLTF
TGCAGCGTATTAGACAGAGACTCTGGGGCCAACGTCCTGACTTTC
>TRBV4-1|TRBD2|TRBJ2-7|.
CASSPVGGGRSWEQYF
TGTGCCAGCAGCCCAGTTGGCGGGGGGCGTTCCTGGGAGCAGTACTTC
>TRBV30|TRBD2|TRBJ2-7|once
CAWSPRDGGEQYF
TGTGCCTGGAGTCCAAGGGACGGGGGGGAGCAGTACTTC
>TRBV28|TRBD1|TRBJ1-1|few
CAIHAGQGPTEAFF
TGTGCCATCCACGCCGGACAGGGTCCCACTGAAGCTTTCTTT
>TRBV4-3|TRBD2|TRBJ2-7|.
CASSQGTSVYEQYF
TGCGCCAGCAGCCAAGGGACTAGCGTCTACGAGCAGTACTTC
>TRBV4-1|TRBD2|TRBJ2-2|.
CASSQWGEREIGGELFF
TGCGCCAGCAGCCAATGGGGGGAGCGGGAGATCGGCGGGGAGCTGTTTTTT
>TRBV27|.|TRBJ1-2|.
CASSNPGVGYTF
TGTGCCAGCAGTAACCCAGGGGTCGGCTACACCTTC
>TRBV4-1|.|TRBJ2-1|.
CASSQEGPNEQFF
TGCGCCAGCAGCCAAGAGGGCCCTAATGAGCAGTTCTTC
>TRBV9|.|TRBJ2-1|once
CASSVVAGRNEQFF
TGTGCCAGCAGCGTAGTTGCAGGGAGGAATGAGCAGTTCTTC
>TRBV29-1|.|TRBJ1-1|.
CSGLQQNTEAFF
TGCAGCGGGTTACAGCAGAACACTGAAGCTTTCTTT
>TRBV15|TRBD1|TRBJ1-5|.
CATSREGTGGKPQHF
TGTGCCACCAGCAGAGAGGGGACAGGGGGAAAGCCCCAGCATTTT
>TRBV30|TRBD1|TRBJ2-7|few
CAWTTGVGTYEQYF
TGTGCCTGGACAACAGGGGTCGGGACCTACGAGCAGTACTTC
>TRBV4-2|TRBD2|TRBJ2-1|.
CASSQDGTSGSSEQFF
TGTGCCAGCAGCCAAGATGGGACTAGCGGTTCGAGTGAGCAGTTCTTC
>TRBV19|TRBD2|TRBJ2-5|.
CASPPSGVSGETQYF
TGTGCCAGTCCCCCTAGCGGGGTTAGCGGAGAGACCCAGTACTTC
>TRBV9|TRBD1|TRBJ1-6|.
CASSPTGSNSPLHF
TGTGCCAGCAGCCCGACAGGGAGTAATTCACCCCTCCACTTT
>TRBV12-5|.|TRBJ1-1|.
CASGLGHGTNTEAFF
TGTGCTAGTGGTTTGGGACACGGAACCAACACTGAAGCTTTCTTT
>TRBV27|.|TRBJ1-5|.
CASSLGGVGSQPQHF
TGTGCCAGCAGCCTGGGGGGGGTGGGGTCCCAGCCCCAGCATTTT
>TRBV16|TRBD1|TRBJ2-1|once
CASSFGTGGRPYNEQFF
TGTGCCAGCAGCTTTGGGACAGGGGGACGCCCCTACAATGAGCAGTTCTTC
>TRBV19|.|TRBJ2-3|.
CASTSPSTRPSTDTQYF
TGTGCCAGTACCTCCCCCTCGACTCGGCCCAGCACAGATACGCAGTATTTT
>TRBV4-1|TRBD1|TRBJ1-6|.
CASSHVGQGVPLHF
TGCGCCAGCAGCCACGTGGGACAGGGGGTTCCCCTCCACTTT
>TRBV7-2|.|TRBJ2-1|.
CASSGGNSYSEQFF
TGTGCCAGCAGCGGAGGGAATTCCTACAGTGAGCAGTTCTTC
>TRBV27|.|TRBJ2-7|.
CASSSGYEQYF
TGTGCCAGCAGTTCAGGTTACGAGCAGTACTTC
>TRBV5-1|.|TRBJ2-1|.
CASSFTGSDNEQFF
TGCGCCAGCAGCTTCACCGGGTCCGACAATGAGCAGTTCTTC
>TRBV5-1|TRBD2|TRBJ2-1|.
CASSPRTSGRAWDEQFF
TGCGCCAGCAGCCCAAGGACTAGCGGGAGGGCCTGGGATGAGCAGTTCTTC
>TRBV7-8|TRBD1|TRBJ2-1|.
CASSLERDRVYNEQFF
TGTGCCAGCAGCTTAGAAAGGGACAGGGTATACAATGAGCAGTTCTTC
>TRBV15|TRBD1|TRBJ2-7|.
CATSRDRVSYEQYF
TGTGCCACCAGCAGGGACAGGGTATCCTACGAGCAGTACTTC
>TRBV27|.|TRBJ2-7|.
CASSLMADYEQYF
TGTGCCAGCAGTTTAATGGCAGACTACGAGCAGTACTTC
>TRBV5-1|TRBD1|TRBJ1-2|.
CASSLGTGGDYGYTF
TGCGCCAGCAGCTTGGGGACAGGGGGCGACTATGGCTACACCTTC
>TRBV21-1|.|TRBJ2-3|once
CASSANTSATDTQYF
TGTGCCAGCAGCGCCAATACTAGCGCCACAGATACGCAGTATTTT
>TRBV15|.|TRBJ2-7|.
CATSRDRRRLLSEQYF
TGTGCCACCAGCAGAGATCGCCGGAGGCTACTCTCCGAGCAGTACTTC
>TRBV29-1|.|TRBJ1-2|.
CSVESRGYTF
TGCAGCGTTGAATCTCGGGGCTACACCTTC
>TRBV5-6|TRBD2|TRBJ2-7|.
CASSLGASGGYYEQYF
TGTGCCAGCAGCTTGGGGGCGAGCGGGGGATACTACGAGCAGTACTTC
>TRBV11-3|.|TRBJ1-5|.
CASSLSGTQPQHF
TGTGCCAGCAGCTTAAGTGGCACGCAGCCCCAGCATTTT
>TRBV7-2|TRBD2|TRBJ2-3|.
CASSLWAGLPKDTQYF
TGTGCCAGCAGCTTGTGGGCGGGACTACCAAAGGATACGCAGTATTTT
>TRBV4-2|TRBD2|TRBJ2-7|.
CASSQYIGREVYEQYF
TGTGCCAGCAGCCAATACATCGGGCGGGAGGTCTACGAGCAGTACTTC
>TRBV7-3|.|TRBJ1-2|.
CASSLDNQAPHGYTF
TGTGCCAGCAGCTTAGATAATCAGGCCCCACATGGCTACACCTTC
>TRBV5-8|TRBD2|TRBJ2-5|.
CASSYGTSGGETQYF
TGTGCCAGCAGCTATGGGACTAGCGGGGGGGAGACCCAGTACTTC
>TRBV5-1|.|TRBJ2-1|.
CASRWTNNNGQFF
TGCGCCAGCAGGTGGACAAACAACAATGGGCAGTTCTTC
>TRBV9|.|TRBJ2-1|.
CASSPWGRETRNEQFF
TGTGCCAGCAGCCCCTGGGGGCGGGAGACACGGAATGAGCAGTTCTTC
>TRBV18|.|TRBJ2-1|.
CASSLLYNEQFF
TGTGCCAGCTCACTCCTTTACAATGAGCAGTTCTTC
>TRBV19|TRBD2|TRBJ2-1|few
CASSILAGGQDEQFF
TGTGCCAGTAGTATCCTAGCGGGAGGGCAGGATGAGCAGTTCTTC
>TRBV27|.|TRBJ2-7|.
CASSSGLSHYEQYF
TGTGCCAGCAGTTCCGGACTTTCCCACTACGAGCAGTACTTC
>TRBV5-1|TRBD2|TRBJ2-5|.
CASSLSGGPPQTQYF
TGCGCCAGCAGCTTAAGCGGGGGGCCCCCCCAGACCCAGTACTTC
>TRBV4-1|.|TRBJ1-2|.
CASSQGSVYGYTF
TGCGCCAGCAGTCAAGGTAGTGTCTATGGCTACACCTTC
>TRBV7-6|TRBD2|TRBJ2-5|.
CASILWSGSEETQYF
TGTGCCAGCATCCTGTGGAGCGGGAGCGAGGAGACCCAGTACTTC
>TRBV19|.|TRBJ2-5|.
CASSILGGLGQETQYF
TGTGCCAGTAGTATTCTTGGAGGGTTGGGTCAAGAGACCCAGTACTTC
>TRBV27|.|TRBJ2-5|.
CASSTQYQETQYF
TGTGCCAGCAGTACCCAGTACCAAGAGACCCAGTACTTC
>TRBV4-3|.|TRBJ2-1|.
CASSQFSYNEQFF
TGCGCCAGCAGCCAATTTTCGTACAATGAGCAGTTCTTC
>TRBV30|TRBD1|TRBJ2-1|.
CAWSVVRTGGDNEQFF
TGTGCCTGGAGTGTGGTCCGGACAGGGGGGGACAATGAGCAGTTCTTC
>TRBV4-2|TRBD2|TRBJ2-1|.
CASSQSPLAGEGFF
TGTGCCAGCAGCCAATCCCCCCTAGCGGGGGAGGGGTTCTTC
>TRBV9|.|TRBJ1-1|.
CASSVDPQVQNTEAFF
TGTGCCAGCAGCGTAGATCCGCAAGTACAGAACACTGAAGCTTTCTTT
>TRBV2|TRBD2|TRBJ2-3|once
CARLAGDLTDTQYF
TGTGCCAGATTAGCGGGAGACCTCACAGATACGCAGTATTTT
>TRBV28|TRBD2|TRBJ2-5|.
CASSLLAGDQETQYF
TGTGCCAGCAGTTTACTAGCGGGGGACCAAGAGACCCAGTACTTC
>TRBV29-1|.|TRBJ2-7|.
CSVAGHDSYEQYF
TGCAGCGTTGCAGGACACGACTCCTACGAGCAGTACTTC
>TRBV30|.|TRBJ2-7|.
CAWSYDLPSYEQYF
TGTGCCTGGAGCTACGACTTGCCCTCCTACGAGCAGTACTTC
>TRBV9|.|TRBJ2-7|.
CASSVGEGADYEQYF
TGTGCCAGCAGCGTAGGGGAAGGGGCGGACTACGAGCAGTACTTC